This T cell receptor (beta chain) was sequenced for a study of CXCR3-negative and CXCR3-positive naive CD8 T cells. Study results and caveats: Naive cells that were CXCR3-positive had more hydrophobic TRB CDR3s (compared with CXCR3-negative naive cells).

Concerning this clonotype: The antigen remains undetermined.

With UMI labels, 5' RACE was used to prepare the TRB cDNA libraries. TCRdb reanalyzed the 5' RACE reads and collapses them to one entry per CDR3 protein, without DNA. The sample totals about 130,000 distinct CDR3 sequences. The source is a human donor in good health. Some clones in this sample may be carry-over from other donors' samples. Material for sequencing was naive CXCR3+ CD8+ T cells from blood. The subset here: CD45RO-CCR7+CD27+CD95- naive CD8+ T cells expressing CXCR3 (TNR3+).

This chain's CDR3 is CASSEPGTSNSPLHF. The J gene is TRBJ1-6, the V gene TRBV6-1; TCRdb picks TRBD1, but there is no DNA to check that call. The length of the CDR3 is 15 residues. The germline V gene has CDR1 MNHNS and CDR2 SASEGT.